This T cell receptor beta chain stems from a study of blood T cell repertoires in COVID-19. Patients at the Seattle site were enrolled during active infection and followed longitudinally. CDR3 length: 14 amino acids. Germline assignment: CDR1 SNHLY and CDR2 FYNNEI. After removal of 5 bases from V and 2 bases from J, the junction contained 4 bases not matched to a gene. Produced via immunoSEQ multiplex PCR; TCRdb's table is partial and in-frame only. The sample includes about 68,000 clones, about nine tenths of them seen just once. This clone was detected only a few times. The chain links TRBV2 to TRBJ2-7; 9 positions match TRBD1. The sample taken for sequencing was peripheral blood. The sequence derives from a man aged 50-59 years with COVID-19, enrolled during active disease. CDR3: CASSTGTGPYEQYF. The CDR3 coding sequence is TGTGCCAGCAGTACCGGGACAGGGCCCTACGAGCAGTACTTC.